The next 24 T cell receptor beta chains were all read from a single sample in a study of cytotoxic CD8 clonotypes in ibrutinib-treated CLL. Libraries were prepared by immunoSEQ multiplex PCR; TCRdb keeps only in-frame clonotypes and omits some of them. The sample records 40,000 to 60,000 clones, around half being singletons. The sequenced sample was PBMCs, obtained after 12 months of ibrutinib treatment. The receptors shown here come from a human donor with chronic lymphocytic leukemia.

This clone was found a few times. As DNA, the CDR3 is TGCAGCGTTGACAGGGCTGGTATGAACACTGAAGCTTTCTTT. Protein: CSVDRAGMNTEAFF. The chain employs TRBV29-1 and TRBJ1-1, with D maybe TRBD1 (5 bases). Trimming left V 3 bases short and J 0 bases short, with 11 bases between. Germline V gene lookup returns CDR1 SQVTM and CDR2 ANQGSEA. The length of the CDR3 is 14 residues. Complete variable domain (other parts from reference TRBV29-1 and TRBJ1-1): SAVISQKPSRDICQRGTSLTIQCQVDSQVTMMFWYRQQPGQSLTLIATANQGSEATYESGFVIDKFPISRPNLTFSTLTVSNMSPEDSSIYLCSVDRAGMNTEAFFGQGTRLTVV.

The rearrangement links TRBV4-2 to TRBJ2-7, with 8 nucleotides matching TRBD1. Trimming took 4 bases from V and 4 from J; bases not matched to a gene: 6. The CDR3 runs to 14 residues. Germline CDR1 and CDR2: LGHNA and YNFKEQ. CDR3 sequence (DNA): TGTGCCAGCAGCCCGACAGGGGAATCATACGAGCAGTACTTC. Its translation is CASSPTGESYEQYF.

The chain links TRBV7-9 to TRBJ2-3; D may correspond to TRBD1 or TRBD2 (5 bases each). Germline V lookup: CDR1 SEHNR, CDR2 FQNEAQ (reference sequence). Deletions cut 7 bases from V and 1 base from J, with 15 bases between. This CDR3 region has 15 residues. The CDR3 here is CASTPPGRRTDTQYF. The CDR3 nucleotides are TGTGCCAGCACCCCACCGGGACGGCGCACAGATACGCAGTATTTT.

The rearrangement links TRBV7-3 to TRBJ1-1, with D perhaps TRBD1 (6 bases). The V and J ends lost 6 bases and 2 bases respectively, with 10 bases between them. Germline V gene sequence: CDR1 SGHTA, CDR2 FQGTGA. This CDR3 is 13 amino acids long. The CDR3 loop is CASSPGTNTEAFF. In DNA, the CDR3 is TGTGCCAGCAGTCCCGGGACAAACACTGAAGCTTTCTTT.

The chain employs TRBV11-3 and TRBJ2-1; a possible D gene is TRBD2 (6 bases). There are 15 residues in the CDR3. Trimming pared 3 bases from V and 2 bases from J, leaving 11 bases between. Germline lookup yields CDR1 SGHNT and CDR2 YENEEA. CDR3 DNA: TGTGCCAGCAGCTTCTTAGCGGACCCCTACAATGAGCAGTTCTTC. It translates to CASSFLADPYNEQFF.

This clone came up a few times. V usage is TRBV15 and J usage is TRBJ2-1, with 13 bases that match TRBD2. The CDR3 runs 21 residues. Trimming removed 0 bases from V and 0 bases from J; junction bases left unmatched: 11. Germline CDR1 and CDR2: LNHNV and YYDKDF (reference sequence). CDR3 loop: CATSRDLGLAGVGSSYNEQFF. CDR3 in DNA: TGTGCCACCAGCAGAGATCTCGGACTAGCGGGAGTCGGCAGCTCCTACAATGAGCAGTTCTTC.

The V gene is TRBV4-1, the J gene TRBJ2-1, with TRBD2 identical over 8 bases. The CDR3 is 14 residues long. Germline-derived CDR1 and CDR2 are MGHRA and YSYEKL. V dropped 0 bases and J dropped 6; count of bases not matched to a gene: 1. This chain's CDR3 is CASSQDGLANEQFF. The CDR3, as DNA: TGCGCCAGCAGCCAAGATGGACTAGCCAATGAGCAGTTCTTC.

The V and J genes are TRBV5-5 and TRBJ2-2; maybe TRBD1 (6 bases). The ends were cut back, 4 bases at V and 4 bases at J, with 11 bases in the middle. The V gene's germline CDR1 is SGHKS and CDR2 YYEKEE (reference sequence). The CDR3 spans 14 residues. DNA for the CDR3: TGTGCCAGCAGCAGCGGACAGTCCACCGGGGAGCTGTTTTTT. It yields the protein CASSSGQSTGELFF.

This chain's CDR3 is CASSPPPGTSTDTQYF. As DNA, the CDR3 is TGTGCCAGCTCACCACCACCGGGGACTAGCACAGATACGCAGTATTTT. The chain joins TRBV18 to TRBJ2-3; a weak D match, TRBD2 (6 bases). This CDR3 region has 16 residues. Germline CDR1 is KGHSH and CDR2 is LQKENI. Deletions cut 0 bases from V and 0 bases from J, with 10 bases between. Together with reference TRBV18 and TRBJ2-3, the CDR3 gives the full variable domain: NAGVMQNPRHLVRRRGQEARLRCSPMKGHSHVYWYRQLPEEGLKFMVYLQKENIIDESGMPKERFSAEFPKEGPSILRIQQVVRGDSAAYFCASSPPPGTSTDTQYFGPGTRLTVL.

The CDR3 spells CASSWLAGAETQYF. The CDR3 DNA sequence: TGTGCCAGCAGCTGGCTAGCGGGAGCAGAGACCCAGTACTTC. This chain uses TRBV9 with TRBJ2-5, with 10 positions matching TRBD2. Germline V gives CDR1 SGDLS, CDR2 YYNGEE. With V trimmed by 4 bases and J by 4 bases, 4 bases remained unmatched. This CDR3 contains 14 residues.

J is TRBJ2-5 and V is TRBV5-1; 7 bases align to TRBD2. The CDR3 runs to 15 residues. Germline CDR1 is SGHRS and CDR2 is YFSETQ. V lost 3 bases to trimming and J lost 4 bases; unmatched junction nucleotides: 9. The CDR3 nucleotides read TGCGCCAGCAGCTGGGAGGGTATTCCGGCAGAGACCCAGTACTTC. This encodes CASSWEGIPAETQYF.

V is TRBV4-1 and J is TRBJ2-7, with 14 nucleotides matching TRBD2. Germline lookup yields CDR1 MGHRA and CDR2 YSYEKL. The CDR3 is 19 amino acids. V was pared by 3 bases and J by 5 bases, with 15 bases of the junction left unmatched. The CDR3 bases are TGCGCCAGCAGCCATGACGGACTAGCGGGAGGTCTATTCCCTGACGAGCAGTACTTC. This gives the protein CASSHDGLAGGLFPDEQYF.

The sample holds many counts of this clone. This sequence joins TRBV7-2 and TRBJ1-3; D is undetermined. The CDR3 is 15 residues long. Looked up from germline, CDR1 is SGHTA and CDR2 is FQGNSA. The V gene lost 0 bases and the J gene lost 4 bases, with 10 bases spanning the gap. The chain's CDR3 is CASSLATALGNTIYF. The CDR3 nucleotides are TGTGCCAGCAGCTTAGCAACGGCTCTAGGAAACACCATATATTTT. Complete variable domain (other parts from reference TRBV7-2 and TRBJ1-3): GAGVSQSPSNKVTEKGKDVELRCDPISGHTALYWYRQSLGQGLEFLIYFQGNSAPDKSGLPSDRFSAERTGGSVSTLTIQRTQQEDSAVYLCASSLATALGNTIYFGEGSWLTVV.

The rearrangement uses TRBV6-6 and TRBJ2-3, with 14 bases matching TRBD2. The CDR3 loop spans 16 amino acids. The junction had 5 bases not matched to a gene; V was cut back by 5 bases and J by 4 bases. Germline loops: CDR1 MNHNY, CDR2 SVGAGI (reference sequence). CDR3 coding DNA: TGTGCCAGCAGTAGGGGACTAGCGGGAGATCCAGATACGCAGTATTTT. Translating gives CASSRGLAGDPDTQYF.

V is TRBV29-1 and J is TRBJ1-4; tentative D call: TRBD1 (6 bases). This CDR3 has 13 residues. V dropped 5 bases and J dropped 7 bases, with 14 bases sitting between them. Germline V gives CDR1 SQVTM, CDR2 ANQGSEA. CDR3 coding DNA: TGCAGCGTTTTAGGGGGGGTGGGTGAAAAACTGTTTTTT. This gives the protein CSVLGGVGEKLFF.

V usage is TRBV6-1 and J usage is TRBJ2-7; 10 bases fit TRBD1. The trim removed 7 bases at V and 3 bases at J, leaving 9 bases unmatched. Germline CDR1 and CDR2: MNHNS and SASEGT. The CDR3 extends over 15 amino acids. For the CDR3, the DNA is TGTGCCAGCACCAAAGGTGGACAGGGGGTCTACGAGCAGTACTTC. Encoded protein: CASTKGGQGVYEQYF.

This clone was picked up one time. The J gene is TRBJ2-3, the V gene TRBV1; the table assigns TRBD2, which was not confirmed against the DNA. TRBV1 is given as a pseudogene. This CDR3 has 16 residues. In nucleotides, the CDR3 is TGCACCAGCAGTCTCGAAGGAGCGGGAGGAACAGATACGCAGTATTTT. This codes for CTSSLEGAGGTDTQYF.

CDR3 loop: CASRPTGPRGYTF. The CDR3 DNA is TGTGCCAGCAGACCGACAGGACCGAGGGGCTACACCTTC. The chain uses TRBV6-6 and TRBJ1-2; D possibly corresponds to TRBD1 (6 bases). This CDR3 is built from 13 residues. Trimming took 6 bases from V and 8 from J, leaving 16 bases between them. The germline CDR1 and CDR2 sequences are MNHNY and SVGAGI (reference sequence).

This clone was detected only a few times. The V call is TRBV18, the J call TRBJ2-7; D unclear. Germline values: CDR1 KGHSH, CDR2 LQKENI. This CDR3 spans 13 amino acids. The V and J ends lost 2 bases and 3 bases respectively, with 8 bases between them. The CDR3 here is CASSPGSYYEQYF. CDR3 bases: TGTGCCAGCTCACCAGGTTCCTACTACGAGCAGTACTTC.

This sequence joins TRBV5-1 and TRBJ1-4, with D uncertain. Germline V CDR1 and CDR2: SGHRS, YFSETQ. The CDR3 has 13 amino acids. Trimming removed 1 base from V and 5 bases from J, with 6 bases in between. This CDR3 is CASSLFPNEKLFF. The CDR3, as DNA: TGCGCCAGCAGCTTGTTCCCAAATGAAAAACTGTTTTTT.

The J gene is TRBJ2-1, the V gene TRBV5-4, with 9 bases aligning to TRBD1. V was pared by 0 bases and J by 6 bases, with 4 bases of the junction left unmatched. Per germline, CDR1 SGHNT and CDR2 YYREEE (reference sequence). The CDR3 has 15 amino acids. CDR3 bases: TGTGCCAGCAGCTTGGAGGACAGGGGAATCAATGAGCAGTTCTTC. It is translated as CASSLEDRGINEQFF.

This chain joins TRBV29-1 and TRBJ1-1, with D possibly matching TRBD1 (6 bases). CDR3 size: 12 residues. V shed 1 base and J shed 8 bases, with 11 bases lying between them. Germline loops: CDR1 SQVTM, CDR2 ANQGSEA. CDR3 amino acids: CSVEGTAFEAFF. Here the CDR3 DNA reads TGCAGCGTTGAAGGGACAGCATTCGAAGCTTTCTTT.

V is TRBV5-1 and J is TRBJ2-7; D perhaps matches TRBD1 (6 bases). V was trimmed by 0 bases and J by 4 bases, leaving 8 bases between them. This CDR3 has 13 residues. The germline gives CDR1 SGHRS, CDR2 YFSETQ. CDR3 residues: CASSLARGYEQYF. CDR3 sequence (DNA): TGCGCCAGCAGCTTGGCCAGGGGATACGAGCAGTACTTC.

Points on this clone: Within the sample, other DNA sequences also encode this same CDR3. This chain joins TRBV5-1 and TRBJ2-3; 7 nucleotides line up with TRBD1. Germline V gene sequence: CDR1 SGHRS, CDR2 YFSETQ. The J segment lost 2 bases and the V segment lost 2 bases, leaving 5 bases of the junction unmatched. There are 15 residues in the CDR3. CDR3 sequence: CASSFRQGPTDTQYF. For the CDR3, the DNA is TGCGCCAGCAGCTTTCGACAGGGACCCACAGATACGCAGTATTTT.